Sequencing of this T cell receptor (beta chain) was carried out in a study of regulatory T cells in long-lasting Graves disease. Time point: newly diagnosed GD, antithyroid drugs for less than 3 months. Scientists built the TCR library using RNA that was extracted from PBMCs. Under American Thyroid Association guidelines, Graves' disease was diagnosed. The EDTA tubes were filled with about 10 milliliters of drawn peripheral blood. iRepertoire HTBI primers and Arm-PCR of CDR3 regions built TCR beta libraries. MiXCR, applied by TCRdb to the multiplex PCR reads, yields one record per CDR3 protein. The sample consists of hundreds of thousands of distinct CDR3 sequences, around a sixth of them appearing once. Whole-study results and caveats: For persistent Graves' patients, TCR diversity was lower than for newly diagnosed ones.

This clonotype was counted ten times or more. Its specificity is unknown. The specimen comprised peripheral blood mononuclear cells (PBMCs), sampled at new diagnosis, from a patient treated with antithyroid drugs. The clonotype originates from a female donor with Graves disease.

The CDR3 loop reads CASSLFGTSGDEQYF. The CDR3 DNA sequence: TGTGCCAGCAGCTTATTCGGTACTAGCGGAGACGAGCAGTACTTC. The chain recombines TRBV7-2 with TRBJ2-7; 8 nucleotides agree with TRBD2. The V gene's germline CDR1 is SGHTA and CDR2 FQGNSA. V was pared by 2 bases and J by 5 bases, with 8 bases of the junction left unmatched. The CDR3 extends over 15 amino acids. The full variable domain, rest sourced from reference TRBV7-2 and TRBJ2-7, is GAGVSQSPSNKVTEKGKDVELRCDPISGHTALYWYRQSLGQGLEFLIYFQGNSAPDKSGLPSDRFSAERTGGSVSTLTIQRTQQEDSAVYLCASSLFGTSGDEQYFGPGTRLTVT.